Sequencing of this T cell receptor beta chain was carried out in a study of cytomegalovirus exposure and HLA in healthy donors. Study as a whole: The approximately 110 validation repertoires, a later analysis reported, used the same platform as the 666 first-cohort repertoires.

As for this clone: Its specificity is unknown. A read error may produce the germline difference seen at one junction end.

Germline values: CDR1 MNHEY, CDR2 SMNVEV (reference sequence). The length of the CDR3 is 13 residues. Assay used: immunoSEQ multiplex PCR; TCRdb lists only in-frame clones, some missing. Of around 170,000 clones listed, approximately 90% are singletons. Study findings and constraints: The study flagged roughly 160 TCR beta chains as cytomegalovirus-associated. Confirmation in vitro established that a few CMV-associated chains were specific for CMV antigens. Most TCRs appeared rarely, but some public TCRs recurred in many donors.

Sequenced sample: PBMCs. The sequence was obtained from a young man in good health and CMV-seronegative. This chain links TRBV27 with TRBJ2-1; 9 nucleotides match TRBD1. The CDR3, as DNA: TGTGCCAGCAGTTTAGGGCTGGGACAGGGCCCCCTCTTC. Residues: CASSLGLGQGPLF.